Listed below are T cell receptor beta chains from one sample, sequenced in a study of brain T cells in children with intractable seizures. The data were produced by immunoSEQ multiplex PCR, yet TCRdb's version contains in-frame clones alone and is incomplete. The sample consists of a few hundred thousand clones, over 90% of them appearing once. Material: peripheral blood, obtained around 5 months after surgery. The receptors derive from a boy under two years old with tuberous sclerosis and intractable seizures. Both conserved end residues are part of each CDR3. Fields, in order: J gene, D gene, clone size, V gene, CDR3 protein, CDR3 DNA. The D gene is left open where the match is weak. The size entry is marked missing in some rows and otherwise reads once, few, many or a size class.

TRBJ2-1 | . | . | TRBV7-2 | CASSLAGGLYNEQFF | TGTGCCAGCAGCTTAGCGGGGGGTCTCTACAATGAGCAGTTCTTC
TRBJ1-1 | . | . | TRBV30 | CAWSQALNTEAFF | TGTGCCTGGAGCCAGGCCTTGAACACTGAAGCTTTCTTT
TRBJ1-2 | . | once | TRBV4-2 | CASSQDSSVGGYTF | TGTGCCAGCAGCCAAGACAGCTCGGTCGGGGGCTACACCTTC
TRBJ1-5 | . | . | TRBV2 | CASTRYSNQPQHF | TGTGCCAGCACCCGATATAGCAATCAGCCCCAGCATTTT
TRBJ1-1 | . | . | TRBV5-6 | CASSSSRASAFF | TGTGCCAGCAGCTCGAGCAGGGCTTCAGCTTTCTTT
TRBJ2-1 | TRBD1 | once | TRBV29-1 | CSVDVGQYNEQFF | TGCAGCGTTGACGTGGGACAGTACAATGAGCAGTTCTTC
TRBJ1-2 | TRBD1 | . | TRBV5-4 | CASSWTGLNGYTF | TGTGCCAGCAGCTGGACAGGGCTGAATGGCTACACCTTC
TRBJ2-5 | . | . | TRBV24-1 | CATSGTGRQETQYF | TGTGCCACCAGTGGCACAGGGAGGCAAGAGACCCAGTACTTC
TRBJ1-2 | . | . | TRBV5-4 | CASSVLTDFYGYTF | TGTGCCAGCAGCGTGTTGACAGACTTCTATGGCTACACCTTC
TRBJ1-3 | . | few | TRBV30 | CAWSVSGGNTIYF | TGTGCCTGGAGTGTATCGGGAGGAAACACCATATATTTT
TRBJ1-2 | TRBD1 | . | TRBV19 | CASSVTSTGGSYGYTF | TGTGCCAGTAGTGTAACCTCGACAGGGGGAAGCTATGGCTACACCTTC
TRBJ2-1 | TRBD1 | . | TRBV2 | CASRVRAGQGLGSYNEQFF | TGTGCCAGCAGGGTTAGGGCGGGACAGGGGTTGGGCTCCTACAATGAGCAGTTCTTC
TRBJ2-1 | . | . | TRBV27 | CASSILGGDLNEQFF | TGTGCCAGCAGTATTCTGGGGGGCGACCTCAATGAGCAGTTCTTC
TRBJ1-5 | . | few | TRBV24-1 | CATSSAQPQHF | TGTGCCACCAGTTCGGCTCAGCCCCAGCATTTT
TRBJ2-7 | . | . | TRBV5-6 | CASSFGPTYEQYF | TGTGCCAGCAGCTTTGGCCCGACCTACGAGCAGTACTTC
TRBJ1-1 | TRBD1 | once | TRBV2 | CASSEVPGGPTEAFF | TGTGCCAGCAGTGAGGTCCCAGGGGGCCCCACTGAAGCTTTCTTT
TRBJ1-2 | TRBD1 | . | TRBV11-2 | CASSWATGGNGYTF | TGTGCCAGCAGCTGGGCTACAGGGGGAAATGGCTACACCTTC
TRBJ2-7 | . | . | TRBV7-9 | CASSVAGSPYEQYF | TGTGCCAGCAGCGTAGCAGGATCGCCCTACGAGCAGTACTTC
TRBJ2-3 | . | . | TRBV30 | CAWSVGRGPNTQYF | TGTGCCTGGAGTGTGGGGCGGGGGCCAAATACGCAGTATTTT
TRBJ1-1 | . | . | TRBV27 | CASRSGWVADTEAFF | TGTGCCAGCCGATCCGGGTGGGTGGCGGACACTGAAGCTTTCTTT
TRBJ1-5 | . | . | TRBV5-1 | CASSATPGVQPQHF | TGCGCCAGCAGCGCGACACCGGGGGTACAGCCCCAGCATTTT
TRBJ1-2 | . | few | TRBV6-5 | CASSLPPDGYTF | TGTGCCAGCAGTCTACCCCCGGATGGCTACACCTTC
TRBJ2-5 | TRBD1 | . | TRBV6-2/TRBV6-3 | CASSWATGTAEGETQYF | TGTGCCAGCAGTTGGGCTACCGGGACAGCCGAAGGAGAGACCCAGTACTTC
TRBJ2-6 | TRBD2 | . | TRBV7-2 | CASSLAGTGANVLTF | TGTGCCAGCAGCCTAGCGGGGACTGGGGCCAACGTCCTGACTTTC
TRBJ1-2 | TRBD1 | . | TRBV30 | CAWTWTGGCTF | TGTGCCTGGACTTGGACAGGGGGGTGCACCTTC
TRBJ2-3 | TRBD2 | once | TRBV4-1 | CASSQARGGPDTQYF | TGCGCCAGCAGCCAAGCCCGGGGGGGCCCAGATACGCAGTATTTT
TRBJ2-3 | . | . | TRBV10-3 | CAIRWDSTDTQYF | TGTGCCATCAGATGGGACAGCACAGATACGCAGTATTTT
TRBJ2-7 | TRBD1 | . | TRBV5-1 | CASSAAGTGGREQYF | TGCGCCAGCAGCGCGGCCGGGACAGGGGGCCGCGAGCAGTACTTC
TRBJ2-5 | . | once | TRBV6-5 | CASSYFRTGAGETQYF | TGTGCCAGCAGTTACTTCCGTACAGGGGCGGGGGAGACCCAGTACTTC
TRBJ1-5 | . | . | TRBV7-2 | CASTMDAVSPQPQHF | TGTGCCAGCACTATGGACGCCGTGTCCCCTCAGCCCCAGCATTTT
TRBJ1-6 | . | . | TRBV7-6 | CASSLAGGFDSPLHF | TGTGCCAGCAGCTTAGCGGGAGGGTTTGATTCACCCCTCCACTTT
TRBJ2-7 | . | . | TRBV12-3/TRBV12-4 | CASSSRDGYEQYF | TGTGCCAGCAGTTCCCGGGACGGCTACGAGCAGTACTTC
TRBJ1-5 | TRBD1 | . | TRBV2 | CASSPDRGSNQPQHF | TGTGCCAGCAGTCCGGACAGGGGCAGCAATCAGCCCCAGCATTTT
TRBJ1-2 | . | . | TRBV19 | CASSIVHTGKANYGYTF | TGTGCCAGTAGCATTGTGCACACAGGGAAAGCTAACTATGGCTACACCTTC
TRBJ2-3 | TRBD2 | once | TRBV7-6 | CASSSGVAGSLSTDTQYF | TGTGCCAGCAGCTCCGGGGTAGCGGGGTCCCTTAGCACAGATACGCAGTATTTT
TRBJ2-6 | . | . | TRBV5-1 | CASSGRTSGANVLTF | TGCGCCAGCAGCGGCAGGACCTCTGGGGCCAACGTCCTGACTTTC
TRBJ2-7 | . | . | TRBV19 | CASSTRQWLDEQYF | TGTGCCAGTAGTACCCGACAGTGGCTGGACGAGCAGTACTTC
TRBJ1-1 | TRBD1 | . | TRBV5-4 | CASTLPDRAITEAFF | TGTGCCAGCACCCTCCCGGACAGGGCAATCACTGAAGCTTTCTTT
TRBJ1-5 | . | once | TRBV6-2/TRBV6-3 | CASGSGPSNQPQHF | TGTGCCAGCGGTTCAGGACCTAGCAATCAGCCCCAGCATTTT
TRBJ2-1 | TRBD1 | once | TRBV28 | CASSFYSGTVKQFF | TGTGCCAGCAGTTTTTATAGTGGGACAGTGAAGCAGTTCTTC
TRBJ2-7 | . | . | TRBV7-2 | CASSFGAPYEQYF | TGTGCCAGCAGCTTTGGTGCCCCCTACGAGCAGTACTTC
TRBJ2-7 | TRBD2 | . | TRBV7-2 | CASSLYDQIAGFYEQYF | TGTGCCAGCAGCTTATACGATCAGATAGCGGGGTTCTACGAGCAGTACTTC
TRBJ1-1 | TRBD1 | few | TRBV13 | CASSLEGGRGSTEAFF | TGTGCCAGCAGCTTAGAAGGGGGCCGCGGGAGCACTGAAGCTTTCTTT
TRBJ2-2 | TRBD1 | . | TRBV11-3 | CASLPGTANTGELFF | TGTGCCAGCCTACCCGGGACAGCGAACACCGGGGAGCTGTTTTTT
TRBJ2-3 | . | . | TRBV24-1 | CATSDFEGAYTDTQYF | TGTGCCACCAGTGATTTTGAGGGAGCCTACACAGATACGCAGTATTTT
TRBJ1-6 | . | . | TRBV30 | CAWSVTASYNSPLHF | TGTGCCTGGAGTGTGACTGCCTCCTATAATTCACCCCTCCACTTT
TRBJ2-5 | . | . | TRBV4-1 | CASSQSWGPQETQYF | TGCGCCAGCAGCCAATCCTGGGGTCCCCAAGAGACCCAGTACTTC
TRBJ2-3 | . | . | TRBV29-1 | CSVEREDTQYF | TGCAGCGTTGAGAGGGAGGATACGCAGTATTTT
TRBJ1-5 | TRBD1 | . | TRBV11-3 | CASSQSGTGNQPQHF | TGTGCCAGCAGCCAGAGTGGGACAGGGAACCAGCCCCAGCATTTT
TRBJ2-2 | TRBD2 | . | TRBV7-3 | CASSFLAGVAGTGELFF | TGTGCCAGCAGCTTTTTAGCGGGGGTAGCGGGAACCGGGGAGCTGTTTTTT